The T cell receptor beta chain under discussion was sequenced for a study of cytomegalovirus exposure and HLA in healthy donors. From germline, CDR1 is SGHNT and CDR2 YENEEA. The J segment lost 4 bases and the V segment lost 5 bases, leaving 15 bases of the junction unmatched. This CDR3 has 18 amino acids. Sequenced by immunoSEQ multiplex PCR; TCRdb stores in-frame clones only, minus some. Of more than 100,000 clones detected, around 89% appear once; the ten largest clones hold nearly 6.5%. As to this clone: As yet, its antigen is unknown.

Study-level findings and limits: Reported results showed that the classifier diagnosed cytomegalovirus status with high specificity and sensitivity. The investigators catalogued 150 to 200 TCR beta chains as cytomegalovirus-associated.

Sequencing used PBMCs. This clonotype originated in a woman under 30 in good health and CMV-seropositive. The rearrangement joins TRBV11-3 to TRBJ1-4; TRBD1 agrees at 8 bases. The CDR3 DNA is TGTGCCAGCAGCCTTCTGGCCGGGACAGGAGGTTATAATGAAAAACTGTTTTTT. Translated, it gives CASSLLAGTGGYNEKLFF.